This entry lists 10 T cell receptor beta chains sequenced from one sample in a study of shared clonotypes between healthy human individuals. Generated by immunoSEQ multiplex PCR, the TCRdb table keeps only in-frame clones and is missing some. The sample holds 450,000 to 600,000 clones; around 80% are singletons and the top ten take about 12%. Specimen: PBMCs. These receptor sequences come from a middle-aged woman in good health. Some clones in this sample may be carry-over from other donors' samples.

V gene TRBV28 combines with J gene TRBJ2-3; 10 bases map to TRBD1. The CDR3 sequence is 14 residues long. The junction had 3 bases not matched to a gene; V was cut back by 8 bases and J by 1 base. Germline V CDR1 and CDR2: MDHEN, SYDVKM. CDR3 bases: TGTGCCAGCCGGGGGACAGGGGGCACAGATACGCAGTATTTT. Translating it yields CASRGTGGTDTQYF.

In DNA, the CDR3 is TGTGCCAGCAGCTTAGAGCACCCCACAGATACGCAGTATTTT. Translating gives CASSLEHPTDTQYF. V is TRBV7-9 and J is TRBJ2-3; no reliable D call. V lost 1 base and J lost 2, with 7 bases in between. Germline-derived CDR1 and CDR2 are SEHNR and FQNEAQ (reference sequence). The CDR3 runs 14 residues.

V and J are TRBV15 and TRBJ2-6; D is possibly TRBD1 or TRBD2 (5 bases each). Trimming cost V 1 base and J 4 bases, with 11 bases left between them. The CDR3 totals 16 residues. Germline CDR1 is LNHNV and CDR2 is YYDKDF (reference sequence). Here the CDR3 DNA reads TGTGCCACCAGCAGAGTCGCAGGGACCGGGGCCAACGTCCTGACTTTC. This encodes CATSRVAGTGANVLTF.

The chain has TRBV28 and TRBJ1-1; D may be TRBD1 (5 bases). From germline, CDR1 is MDHEN and CDR2 SYDVKM. This CDR3 has 13 residues. Deletions cut 3 bases from V and 7 bases from J, with 12 bases between. The CDR3 DNA is TGTGCCAGCAGTTTCGGCCCGGGGGTTGAAGCTTTCTTT. Amino acid sequence: CASSFGPGVEAFF.

The chain carries TRBV19 and TRBJ2-3; TRBD1 matches at 7 bases. Germline V gene data show CDR1 as LNHDA and CDR2 as SQIVND (reference sequence). The CDR3 runs 17 residues. V shed 6 bases, J shed 4 bases, and the junction held 16 bases outside the gene matches. The CDR3 DNA reads as TGTGCCAGTAGCACCCTACAGGGGCAGACGGACGCAGATACGCAGTATTTT. Translating gives CASSTLQGQTDADTQYF.

J is TRBJ2-1 and V is TRBV7-2; 9 bases align to TRBD2. CDR3 length: 16 amino acids. V shed 5 bases, J shed 5 bases, and the junction held 10 bases outside the gene matches. Germline assignment: CDR1 SGHTA and CDR2 FQGNSA. The CDR3 region is CASSPRLAVADNEQFF. The CDR3 DNA reads as TGTGCCAGCAGCCCCCGACTAGCGGTAGCAGACAATGAGCAGTTCTTC.

The gene calls are TRBV7-2 and TRBJ2-2, with D possibly matching TRBD1 (5 bases). The V gene's germline CDR1 is SGHTA and CDR2 FQGNSA. The CDR3 runs to 14 residues. The V and J ends lost 1 base and 6 bases respectively, with 9 bases between them. The CDR3 nucleotides are TGTGCCAGCAGCTTAGGATGGGGCTCCGGGGAGCTGTTTTTT. Translating gives CASSLGWGSGELFF.

The rearrangement joins TRBV19 to TRBJ2-2; D not certain. The V end lost 3 bases, the J end lost 6 bases, and 11 bases lay between the germline ends. CDR1 and CDR2 (germline): LNHDA, SQIVND (reference sequence). The CDR3 extends over 14 amino acids. The CDR3 DNA reads TGTGCCAGTAGTATTTCCCGGGTTTCCGGGGAGCTGTTTTTT. Its translation is CASSISRVSGELFF. Full variable domain (remainder filled in from reference TRBV19 and TRBJ2-2): DGGITQSPKYLFRKEGQNVTLSCEQNLNHDAMYWYRQDPGQGLRLIYYSQIVNDFQKGDIAEGYSVSREKKESFPLTVTSAQKNPTAFYLCASSISRVSGELFFGEGSRLTVL.

This chain links TRBV27 with TRBJ1-1; 10 bases match TRBD1. Germline trimming cut 1 base from V and 1 base from J; bases unmatched to any gene: 6. Per the germline V gene, CDR1 is MNHEY and CDR2 is SMNVEV (reference sequence). The CDR3 contains 17 residues. This CDR3 is CASSLLGQGPKNTEAFF. The CDR3 DNA is TGTGCCAGCAGTTTATTGGGACAGGGGCCGAAGAACACTGAAGCTTTCTTT.

CDR3 DNA: TGTGCCTGGAGAGCCTCAGGTCGGCTTAGTGAAAAACTGTTTTTT. Its translation is CAWRASGRLSEKLFF. The chain links TRBV30 to TRBJ1-4; D is ambiguous. This CDR3 comprises 15 residues. Trimming removed 3 bases from V and 7 bases from J, with 18 bases in between. Germline V gene data show CDR1 as GTSNPN and CDR2 as SVGIG (reference sequence).